The next 5 T cell receptor beta chains were all read from a single sample in a study of TIL therapy for anti-PD-1-resistant metastatic lung cancer. The immunoSEQ assay was v3. Profiling relied on immunoSEQ multiplex PCR, and the TCRdb table lists in-frame clones only, not all of them. The table includes fewer than 60,000 clones, just over 85% detected once. Documented time point: pre-treatment sample, taken before nivolumab and TIL therapy. This specimen consisted of blood, obtained at baseline. These receptor sequences come from a person aged 25 to 85 with non-small cell lung cancer.

This chain connects TRBV7-8 to TRBJ2-5, with TRBD2 identical over 8 bases. The germline V gene has CDR1 SGHVS and CDR2 FQNEAQ. The CDR3 consists of 15 residues. V was pared by 5 bases and J by 2 bases, with 7 bases of the junction left unmatched. The CDR3 spells CASSRASGPQETQYF. CDR3 DNA: TGTGCCAGCAGCCGAGCTAGCGGGCCTCAAGAGACCCAGTACTTC.

The chain recombines TRBV6-1 with TRBJ2-1, with D possibly being TRBD2 (7 bases). The germline V and J ends were trimmed by 1 base and 6 bases, with 16 bases remaining between them. CDR1 MNHNS and CDR2 SASEGT come from the germline V gene. This CDR3 has 16 amino acids. As DNA, the CDR3 is TGTGCCAGCAGTGAAGGGGGGGGCGTGATTTTCAATGAGCAGTTCTTC. Translating it yields CASSEGGGVIFNEQFF.

The V and J genes are TRBV19 and TRBJ2-5; no clear D gene. The ends were cut back, 3 bases at V and 5 bases at J, with 19 bases in the middle. There are 16 residues in the CDR3. Germline CDR1 reads LNHDA; CDR2 reads SQIVND (reference sequence). This chain's CDR3 is CASSINDLADRETQYF. Written as DNA, the CDR3 is TGTGCCAGTAGTATTAACGACTTGGCCGATCGGGAGACCCAGTACTTC. The whole variable domain, remainder taken from reference TRBV19 and TRBJ2-5, is DGGITQSPKYLFRKEGQNVTLSCEQNLNHDAMYWYRQDPGQGLRLIYYSQIVNDFQKGDIAEGYSVSREKKESFPLTVTSAQKNPTAFYLCASSINDLADRETQYFGPGTRLLVL.

The rearrangement links TRBV2 to TRBJ2-7, with TRBD2 matching over 14 bases. The CDR3 consists of 17 residues. Trimming removed 6 bases from V and 7 bases from J; junction bases left unmatched: 14. Germline values: CDR1 SNHLY, CDR2 FYNNEI. The CDR3 sequence: CASRWTSGRRYLSEQYF. CDR3 coding DNA: TGTGCCAGCAGGTGGACTAGCGGGAGGCGCTACCTTTCTGAGCAGTACTTC.

The rearrangement links TRBV10-3 to TRBJ1-4; D is ambiguous. The CDR3 is 13 amino acids. Trimming took off 6 bases at V and 5 bases at J, with 10 bases between the two ends. Germline V gene lookup returns CDR1 ENHRY and CDR2 SYGVKD. The CDR3 DNA follows: TGTGCCATCAGAGGCCGGAACAATGAAAAACTGTTTTTT. It translates to CAIRGRNNEKLFF.